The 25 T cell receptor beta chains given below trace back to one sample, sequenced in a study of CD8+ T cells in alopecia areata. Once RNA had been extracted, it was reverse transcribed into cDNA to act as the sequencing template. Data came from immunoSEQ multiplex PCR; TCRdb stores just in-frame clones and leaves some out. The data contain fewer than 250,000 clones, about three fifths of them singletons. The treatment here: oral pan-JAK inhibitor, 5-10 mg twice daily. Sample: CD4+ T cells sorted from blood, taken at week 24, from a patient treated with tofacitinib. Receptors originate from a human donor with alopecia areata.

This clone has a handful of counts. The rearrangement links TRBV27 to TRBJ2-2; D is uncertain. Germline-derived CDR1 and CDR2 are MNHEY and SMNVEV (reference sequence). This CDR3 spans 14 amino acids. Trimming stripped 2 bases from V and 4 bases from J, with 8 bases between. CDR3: CASSLQPTTGELFF. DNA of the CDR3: TGTGCCAGCAGTTTACAACCCACCACCGGGGAGCTGTTTTTT.

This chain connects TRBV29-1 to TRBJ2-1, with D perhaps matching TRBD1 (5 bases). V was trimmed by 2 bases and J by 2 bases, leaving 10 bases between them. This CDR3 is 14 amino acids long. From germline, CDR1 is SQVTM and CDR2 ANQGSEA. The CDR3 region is CSVEWWGAYNEQFF. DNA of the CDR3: TGCAGCGTTGAATGGTGGGGCGCCTACAATGAGCAGTTCTTC.

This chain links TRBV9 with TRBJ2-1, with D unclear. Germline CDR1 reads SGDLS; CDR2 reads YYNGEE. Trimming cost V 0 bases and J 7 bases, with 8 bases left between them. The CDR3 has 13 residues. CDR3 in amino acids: CASSVAVGNEQFF. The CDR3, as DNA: TGTGCCAGCAGCGTAGCTGTGGGAAATGAGCAGTTCTTC.

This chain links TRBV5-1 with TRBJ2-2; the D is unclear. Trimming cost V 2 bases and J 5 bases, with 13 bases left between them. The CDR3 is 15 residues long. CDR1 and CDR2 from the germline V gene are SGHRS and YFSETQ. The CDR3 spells CASSLTHPGTGELFF. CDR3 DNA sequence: TGCGCCAGCAGCTTAACGCACCCTGGGACCGGGGAGCTGTTTTTT.

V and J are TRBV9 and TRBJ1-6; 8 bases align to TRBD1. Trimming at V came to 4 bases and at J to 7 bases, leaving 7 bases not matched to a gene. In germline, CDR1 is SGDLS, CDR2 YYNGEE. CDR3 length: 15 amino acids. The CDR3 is CASSSGQGYNSPLHF. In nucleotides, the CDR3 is TGTGCCAGCAGCTCCGGACAGGGATACAATTCACCCCTCCACTTT.

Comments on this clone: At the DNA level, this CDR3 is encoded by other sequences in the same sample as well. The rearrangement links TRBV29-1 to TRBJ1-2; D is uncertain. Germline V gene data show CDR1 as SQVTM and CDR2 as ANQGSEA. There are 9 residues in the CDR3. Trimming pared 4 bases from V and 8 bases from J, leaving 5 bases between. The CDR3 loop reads CSVVDGYTF. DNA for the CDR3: TGCAGCGTTGTGGACGGCTACACCTTC.

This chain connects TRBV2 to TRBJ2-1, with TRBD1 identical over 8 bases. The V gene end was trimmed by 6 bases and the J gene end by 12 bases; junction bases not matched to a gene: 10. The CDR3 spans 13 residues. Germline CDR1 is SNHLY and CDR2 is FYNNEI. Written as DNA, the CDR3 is TGTGCCAGCAGCCTCACGGACAGGGCGGGGCAGTTCTTC. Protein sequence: CASSLTDRAGQFF.

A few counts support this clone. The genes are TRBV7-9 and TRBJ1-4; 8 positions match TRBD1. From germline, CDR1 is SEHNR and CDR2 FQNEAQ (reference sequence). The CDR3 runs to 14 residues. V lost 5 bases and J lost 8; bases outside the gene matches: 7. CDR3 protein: CASSPDRGAEKLFF. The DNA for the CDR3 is TGTGCCAGCAGCCCAGACAGGGGTGCCGAAAAACTGTTTTTT. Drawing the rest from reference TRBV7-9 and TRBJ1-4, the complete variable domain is DTGVSQNPRHKITKRGQNVTFRCDPISEHNRLYWYRQTLGQGPEFLTYFQNEAQLEKSRLLSDRFSAERPKGSFSTLEIQRTEQGDSAMYLCASSPDRGAEKLFFGSGTQLSVL.

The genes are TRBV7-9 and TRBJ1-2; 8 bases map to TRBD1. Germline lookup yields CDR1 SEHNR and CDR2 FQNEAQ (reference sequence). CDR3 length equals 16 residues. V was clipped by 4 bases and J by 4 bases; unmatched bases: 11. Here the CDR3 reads CASSSVDRGDVYGYTF. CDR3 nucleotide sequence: TGTGCCAGCAGCTCGGTCGACAGGGGAGACGTCTATGGCTACACCTTC.

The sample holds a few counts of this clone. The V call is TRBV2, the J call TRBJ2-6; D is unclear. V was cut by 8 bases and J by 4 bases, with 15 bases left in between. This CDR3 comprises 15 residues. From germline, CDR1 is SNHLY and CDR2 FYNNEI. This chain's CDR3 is CASHEYRFGANVLTF. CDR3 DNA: TGTGCCAGCCATGAGTATCGGTTCGGGGCCAACGTCCTGACTTTC.

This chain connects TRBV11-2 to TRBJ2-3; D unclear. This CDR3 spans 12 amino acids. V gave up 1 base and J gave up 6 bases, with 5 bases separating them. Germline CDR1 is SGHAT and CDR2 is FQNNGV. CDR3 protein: CASSLVGDTQYF. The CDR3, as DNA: TGTGCCAGCAGCTTAGTAGGGGATACGCAGTATTTT.

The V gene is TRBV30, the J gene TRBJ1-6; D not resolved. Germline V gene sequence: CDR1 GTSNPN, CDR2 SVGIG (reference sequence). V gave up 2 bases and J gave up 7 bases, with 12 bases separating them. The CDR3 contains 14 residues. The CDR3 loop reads CAWSSGRENSPLHF. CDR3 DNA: TGTGCCTGGAGTTCCGGACGGGAAAATTCACCCCTCCACTTT.

Here the CDR3 DNA reads TGTGCCAGCAGCTCGTCGGGGCGCTTTTATGGCTACACCTTC. Encoded protein: CASSSSGRFYGYTF. The chain recombines TRBV5-8 with TRBJ1-2, with D maybe TRBD1 (5 bases). V shed 3 bases and J shed 5 bases, with 14 bases lying between them. The length of the CDR3 is 14 residues. Germline CDR1 SGHTS, CDR2 YDEGEE.

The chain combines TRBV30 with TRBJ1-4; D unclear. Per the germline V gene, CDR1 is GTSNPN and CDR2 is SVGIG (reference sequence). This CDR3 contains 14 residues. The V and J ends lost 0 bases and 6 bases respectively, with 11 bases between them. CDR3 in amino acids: CAWSVTGSYEKLFF. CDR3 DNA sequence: TGTGCCTGGAGTGTCACGGGTTCCTATGAAAAACTGTTTTTT.

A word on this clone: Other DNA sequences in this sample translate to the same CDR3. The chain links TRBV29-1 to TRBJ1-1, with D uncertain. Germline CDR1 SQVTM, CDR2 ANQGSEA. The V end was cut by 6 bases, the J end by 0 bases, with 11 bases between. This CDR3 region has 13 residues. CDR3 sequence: CSVAGIMNTEAFF. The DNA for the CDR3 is TGCAGCGTGGCGGGGATCATGAACACTGAAGCTTTCTTT.

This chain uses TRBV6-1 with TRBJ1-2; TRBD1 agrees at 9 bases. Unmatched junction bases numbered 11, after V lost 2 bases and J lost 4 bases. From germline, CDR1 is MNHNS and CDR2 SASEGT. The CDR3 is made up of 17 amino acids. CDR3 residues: CASSERRDRGTGYGYTF. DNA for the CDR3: TGTGCCAGCAGTGAACGGAGAGACAGGGGGACCGGCTATGGCTACACCTTC.

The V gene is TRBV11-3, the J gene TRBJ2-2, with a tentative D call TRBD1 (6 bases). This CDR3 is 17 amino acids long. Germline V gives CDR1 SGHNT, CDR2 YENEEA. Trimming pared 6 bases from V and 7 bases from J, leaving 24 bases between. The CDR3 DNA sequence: TGTGCCAGCAGTCGACGCCAGGACAGAATCAAGAGCGGGGAGCTGTTTTTT. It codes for CASSRRQDRIKSGELFF.

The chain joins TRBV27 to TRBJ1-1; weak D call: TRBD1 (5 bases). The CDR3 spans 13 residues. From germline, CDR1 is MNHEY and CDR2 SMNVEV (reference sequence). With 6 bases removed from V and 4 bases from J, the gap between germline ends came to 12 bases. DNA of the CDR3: TGTGCCAGCAGACAGGTTTGGGCCACTGAAGCTTTCTTT. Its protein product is CASRQVWATEAFF.

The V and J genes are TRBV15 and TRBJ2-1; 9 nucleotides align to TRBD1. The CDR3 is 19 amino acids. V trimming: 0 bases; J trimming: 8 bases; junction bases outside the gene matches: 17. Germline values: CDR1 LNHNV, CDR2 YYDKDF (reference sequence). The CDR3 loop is CATSREGGQGPNTGDEQFF. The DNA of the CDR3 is TGTGCCACCAGCAGAGAGGGGGGACAGGGTCCCAACACCGGGGATGAGCAGTTCTTC.

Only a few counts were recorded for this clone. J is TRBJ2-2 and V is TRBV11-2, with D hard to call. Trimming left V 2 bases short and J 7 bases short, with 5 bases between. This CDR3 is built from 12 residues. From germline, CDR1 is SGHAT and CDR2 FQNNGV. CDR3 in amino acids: CASSLSYGELFF. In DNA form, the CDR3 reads TGTGCCAGCAGCTTATCCTACGGGGAGCTGTTTTTT.

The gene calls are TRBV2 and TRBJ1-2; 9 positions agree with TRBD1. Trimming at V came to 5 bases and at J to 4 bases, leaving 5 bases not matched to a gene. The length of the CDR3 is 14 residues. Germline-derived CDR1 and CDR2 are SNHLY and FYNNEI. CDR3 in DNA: TGTGCCAGCAGTTCCGGGACAGGGTCCTATGGCTACACCTTC. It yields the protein CASSSGTGSYGYTF.

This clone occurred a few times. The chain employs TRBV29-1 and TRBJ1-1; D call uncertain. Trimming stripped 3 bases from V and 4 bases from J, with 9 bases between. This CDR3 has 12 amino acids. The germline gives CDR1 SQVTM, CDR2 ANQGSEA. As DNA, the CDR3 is TGCAGCGTTGATAGGGCGAGCACTGAAGCTTTCTTT. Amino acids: CSVDRASTEAFF.

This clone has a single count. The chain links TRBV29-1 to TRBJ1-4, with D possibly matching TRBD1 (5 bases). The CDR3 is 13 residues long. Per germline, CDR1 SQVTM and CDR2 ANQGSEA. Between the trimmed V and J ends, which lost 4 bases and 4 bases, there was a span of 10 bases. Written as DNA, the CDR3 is TGCAGCGTTGCAGGGTCCGGTAATGAAAAACTGTTTTTT. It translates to CSVAGSGNEKLFF.

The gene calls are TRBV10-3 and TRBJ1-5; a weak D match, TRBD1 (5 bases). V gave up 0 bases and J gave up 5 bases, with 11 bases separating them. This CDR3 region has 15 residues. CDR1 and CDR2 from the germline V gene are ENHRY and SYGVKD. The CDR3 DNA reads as TGTGCCATCAGTGAGTCTGCGGGGGTTTATCAGCCCCAGCATTTT. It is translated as CAISESAGVYQPQHF.

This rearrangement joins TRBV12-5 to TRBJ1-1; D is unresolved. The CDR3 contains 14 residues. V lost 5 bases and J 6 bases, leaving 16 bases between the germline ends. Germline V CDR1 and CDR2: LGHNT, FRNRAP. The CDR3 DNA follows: TGTGCTAGTGGTCTAAAGGAGAGTTTCCCTGAAGCTTTCTTT. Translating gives CASGLKESFPEAFF.